Listed below are T cell receptor beta chains from one sample, sequenced in a study of blood T cell dynamics during melanoma immunotherapy. Measured with immunoSEQ multiplex PCR; TCRdb has only the in-frame clones, and not every one. The repertoire holds about 12,000 clones, approximately 87% seen once, with around 4% in the top ten. Sequencing used blood, obtained from a patient treated with checkpoint blockade. The receptor set was obtained from a human donor with melanoma. The CDR3 runs from the conserved cysteine through the conserved F or W. The D gene is left open where the match is weak. The listing skips clone size in some rows; elsewhere it reads once, few, many or a size class.

clone_size	v_call	j_call	d_call	cdr3_nt	cdr3_aa
.	TRBV30	TRBJ2-7	.	TGTGCCTGCGCTGGAGGGGGAGGTTTTTACGAGCAGTACTTC	CACAGGGGFYEQYF
.	TRBV7-2	TRBJ1-1	.	TGTGCCAGCAGCTTATTCCGACAGGAAAGGGAAGCTTTCTTT	CASSLFRQEREAFF
.	TRBV10-3	TRBJ2-1	.	TGTGCCATCAGTGAGTCAGACAATGAGCAGTTCTTC	CAISESDNEQFF
.	TRBV27	TRBJ2-1	TRBD2	TGTGCCAGCAGTTGGAGCGGGGGGGCCTACAATGAGCAGTTCTTC	CASSWSGGAYNEQFF
.	TRBV10-3	TRBJ2-7	TRBD1	TGTGCCATCAGGGGACAGGGGAGGTACGAGCAGTACTTC	CAIRGQGRYEQYF
.	TRBV6-6	TRBJ1-1	.	TGTGCCAGCAGTTACGTGGGGGGAACCGATAACACTGAAGCTTTCTTT	CASSYVGGTDNTEAFF
.	TRBV27	TRBJ1-1	.	TGTGCCAGCAGTTTATGGGAGGGAAAGACTGAAGCTTTCTTT	CASSLWEGKTEAFF
.	TRBV11-1	TRBJ2-7	TRBD1	TGTGCCAGCGCCATAGGGGGACAGGGGTTCCACGAGCAGTACTTC	CASAIGGQGFHEQYF
.	TRBV7-6	TRBJ1-4	.	TGTGCCAGCAGCTCCGAGGCGGGGACGGCGAAACTGTTTTTT	CASSSEAGTAKLFF
.	TRBV9	TRBJ2-1	.	TGTGCCAGCAGCGTAGTAGCGGCCCGCTACAATGAGCAGTTCTTC	CASSVVAARYNEQFF
.	TRBV2	TRBJ1-1	.	TGTGCCAGCAGTGAGTTCAGGGACGCTTTCTTT	CASSEFRDAFF
.	TRBV13	TRBJ2-1	TRBD2	TGTGCCAGCAGCTTAATCGCTAGCGGGGGTTACAATGAGCAGTTCTTC	CASSLIASGGYNEQFF
.	TRBV18	TRBJ1-3	.	TGTGCCAGCTCACTAGAGACGAGCTCTGGAAACACCATATATTTT	CASSLETSSGNTIYF
.	TRBV21-1	TRBJ2-1	.	TGTGCCAGCAGCAACGGGGCCCTCTCCAATGAGCAGTTCTTC	CASSNGALSNEQFF
.	TRBV28	TRBJ2-7	.	TGTGCCAGCACCGAGGGGGGTAGCTCCTACGAGCAGTACTTC	CASTEGGSSYEQYF
.	TRBV11-1	TRBJ2-1	.	TGTGCCAGCAGCTTAGCGGAGTGGGGAGGTCTCTATGAGCAGTTCTTC	CASSLAEWGGLYEQFF
.	TRBV4-1	TRBJ2-3	TRBD2	TGCGCCAGCAGCCAAGAAGGAGCGGGGGGGCGGGATACGCAGTATTTT	CASSQEGAGGRDTQYF
.	TRBV5-1	TRBJ2-3	TRBD1	TGCGCCAGCAGCTTCGGGACAGGCAGGTATGCGCAGTATTTT	CASSFGTGRYAQYF
.	TRBV5-1	TRBJ2-3	TRBD2	TGCGCCAGCAGCTTGGGGAGCGGGGCCAGCACAGATACGCAGTATTTT	CASSLGSGASTDTQYF
once	TRBV7-9	TRBJ2-5	.	TGTGCCAGCAGCTCCAATCAGGGAAGGGAGACCCAGTACTTC	CASSSNQGRETQYF
.	TRBV30	TRBJ2-4	.	TGTGCCTGGAGTTCGGGATCTGGGGAAAACATTCAGTACTTC	CAWSSGSGENIQYF
.	TRBV7-9	TRBJ2-5	.	TGTGCCAGCAGCTTATCTGGGATACTAATTTGGTACCAAGAGACCCAGTACTTC	CASSLSGILIWYQETQYF
.	TRBV21-1	TRBJ2-7	.	TGTGCCAGCCCCCTGGCGACCGGGACAGGGGGCTTCCACGAGCAGTACTTC	CASPLATGTGGFHEQYF
.	TRBV6-1	TRBJ2-2	.	TGTGCCAGCAGTGAAAAATACACCGGGGAGCTGTTTTTT	CASSEKYTGELFF
once	TRBV5-1	TRBJ1-2	.	TGCGCCAGCAGCTTGGGGTCCTTAGCGACGAACTATGGCTACACCTTC	CASSLGSLATNYGYTF
.	TRBV28	TRBJ2-7	TRBD2	TGTGCCAGCAGTTTATTAGCGGGTTACGAGCAGTACTTC	CASSLLAGYEQYF
.	TRBV29-1	TRBJ1-1	.	TGCAGCGTAAGCGAGACGGAGAACACTGAAGCTTTCTTT	CSVSETENTEAFF
.	TRBV13	TRBJ1-1	TRBD1	TGTGCCAGCAGCATTCTGACAGGGAAAAACACTGAAGCTTTCTTT	CASSILTGKNTEAFF
.	TRBV27	TRBJ2-1	.	TGTGCCAGCAGTTTAGTGCTAGTTGGCGAGCAGTTCTTC	CASSLVLVGEQFF
.	TRBV6-6	TRBJ2-3	TRBD2	TGTGCCAGCAGATCTAGCGGGGGGAGCACAGATACGCAGTATTTT	CASRSSGGSTDTQYF
once	TRBV4-2	TRBJ2-3	TRBD2	TGTGCCAGCAGCCTCCGGACTAGCGGGACTAGCACAGATACGCAGTATTTT	CASSLRTSGTSTDTQYF
.	TRBV6-5	TRBJ2-7	TRBD1	TGTGCCAGCAGTTACCGCGGACAGGGGACCTACGAGCAGTACTTC	CASSYRGQGTYEQYF
once	TRBV5-1	TRBJ1-1	.	TGCGCCAGCAGCTTAGGCAGCAGCCAGGGAGGGACTGAAGCTTTCTTT	CASSLGSSQGGTEAFF
.	TRBV5-1	TRBJ1-3	TRBD1	TGCGCCAGCAGCTCCGGGACAGATGGAAACACCATATATTTT	CASSSGTDGNTIYF
.	TRBV13	TRBJ2-1	.	TGTGCCAGCAGCTCCACGTGGGTGTACAATGAGCAGTTCTTC	CASSSTWVYNEQFF
.	TRBV25-1	TRBJ2-3	.	TGTGCCAGCAGTGACCGGCGACAGGGCACAGATACGCAGTATTTT	CASSDRRQGTDTQYF
once	TRBV6-1	TRBJ1-1	.	TGTGCCAGCAGTGCTCCCTTAGGGAGAGGGCTGAACACTGAAGCTTTCTTT	CASSAPLGRGLNTEAFF
.	TRBV5-8	TRBJ1-1	TRBD1	TGTGCCAGCAGCTTGGGACAGGGGTTTAACACTGAAGCTTTCTTT	CASSLGQGFNTEAFF
.	TRBV19	TRBJ2-5	.	TGTGCCAGTAGTTCCTACGGGACGGCCGGAAGAGAGACCCAGTACTTC	CASSSYGTAGRETQYF
.	TRBV10-3	TRBJ2-6	.	TGTGCCATCAGTGCGGACTCTGGGGCCAACGTCCTGACTTTC	CAISADSGANVLTF
.	TRBV5-1	TRBJ2-7	.	TGCGCCAGCAGCTCCGCTGGTTACGAGCAGTACTTC	CASSSAGYEQYF
.	TRBV4-1	TRBJ2-3	.	TGCGCCACCCAGCCCGGGACAACCACAGATACGCAGTATTTT	CATQPGTTTDTQYF
.	TRBV5-1	TRBJ2-7	TRBD2	TGCGCCAGCAGCTTTGGACTAGCGGGAGGCGAGCAGTACTTC	CASSFGLAGGEQYF
once	TRBV28	TRBJ1-1	.	TGTGCCAGCAGGGGACATACGAACACTGAAGCTTTCTTT	CASRGHTNTEAFF
.	TRBV4-1	TRBJ2-7	.	TGCGCCAGCAGCCCGGGACCGACCTACGAGCAGTACTTC	CASSPGPTYEQYF